This T cell receptor beta chain was profiled in a study of blood T cell repertoires in COVID-19. Whole-study context: Acute and convalescent COVID-19 specimens originated in the United States, Italy and Spain. The cDNA or gDNA used as material had been derived from T cells, B-cell-depleted T cells, or PBMCs.

The V gene lost 0 bases and the J gene lost 3 bases, with 5 bases spanning the gap. This CDR3 region has 14 residues. The V gene's germline CDR1 is LGHNA and CDR2 YSLEER. Libraries were prepared by immunoSEQ multiplex PCR; TCRdb keeps only in-frame clonotypes and omits some of them. The profile shows about 170,000 clones, roughly 91% of them singletons. Sequences were obtained from peripheral blood. The sequence was obtained from a young man with COVID-19, enrolled during active disease. The J gene is TRBJ2-2, the V gene TRBV4-3, with unresolved D. CDR3 coding DNA: TGCGCCAGCAGCCAAGATCAATACACCGGGGAGCTGTTTTTT. Translation: CASSQDQYTGELFF.